Presented here are 30 T cell receptor beta chains from one specimen sequenced in a study of post-analysis software for immune sequencing data. Carried by the TCR beta cDNA libraries were unique molecular identifiers. TCRdb analysed the PCR reads with MiXCR anew, one entry per CDR3 protein. The sample shows 150,000 or so distinct CDR3 sequences, 35% to 40% of them seen only once. The sample was blood, taken after autologous hematopoietic stem cell transplantation. The receptors come from a girl aged 5-17 years with multiple sclerosis.

The gene calls are TRBV7-3 and TRBJ1-1, with D unresolved. Trimming took off 5 bases at V and 4 bases at J, with 17 bases between the two ends. CDR1 is SGHTA and CDR2 is FQGTGA in the germline V gene. There are 15 residues in the CDR3. The CDR3 DNA reads as TGTGCCAGCAGCCTATCCTCCCGGCCGGGCACTGAAGCTTTCTTT. Protein product: CASSLSSRPGTEAFF.

This clonotype appeared a few times. A read error may be the cause here, since a much bigger clone is one base away. V usage is TRBV20-1 and J usage is TRBJ1-4; D is undetermined. CDR1 and CDR2 (germline): DFQATT, SNEGSKA (reference sequence). The CDR3 has 12 residues. CDR3 sequence reads: CRARDLQEKLFF. CDR3 in DNA: TGCAGGGCTAGAGATCTACAGGAAAAACTGTTTTTT.

This clonotype was seen only a few times. The chain links TRBV12-3 or TRBV12-4 to TRBJ2-5; D may be TRBD1 (6 bases). The V end was cut by 5 bases, the J end by 4 bases, with 17 bases between. This CDR3 spans 15 amino acids. Here the CDR3 reads CASSRIPGAGETQYF. CDR3 in DNA: TGTGCCAGCAGTCGGATTCCAGGGGCAGGAGAGACCCAGTACTTC.

The J gene is TRBJ1-1, the V gene TRBV10-3, with D unclear. The CDR3 has 14 amino acids. Germline loops: CDR1 ENHRY, CDR2 SYGVKD. Deletions cut 6 bases from V and 1 base from J, with 12 bases between. DNA for the CDR3: TGTGCCATCAGCGAGGACGGAAAGAACACTGAAGCTTTCTTT. This encodes CAISEDGKNTEAFF.

This clonotype was recorded a few times. The chain uses TRBV6-6 and TRBJ2-1; TRBD2 is a possible D gene (6 bases). Between the trimmed V and J ends, which lost 7 bases and 5 bases, there was a span of 21 bases. The CDR3 has 16 amino acids. The germline gives CDR1 MNHNY, CDR2 SVGAGI (reference sequence). CDR3 DNA sequence: TGTGCCAGCACCAGGAAGGGAGGTCCCTTTAACAATGAGCAGTTCTTC. Translating gives CASTRKGGPFNNEQFF.

This clonotype was seen more than once but under ten times. The chain uses TRBV12-3 or TRBV12-4 and TRBJ2-7; the D is unclear. Trimming cost V 4 bases and J 3 bases, with 7 bases left between them. The CDR3 length is 12 residues. The CDR3 region is CASSYPFYEQYF. The CDR3 region has the DNA TGTGCCAGCAGTTACCCCTTCTACGAGCAGTACTTC.

This clonotype turned up a few times. The V call is TRBV20-1, the J call TRBJ2-5, with 11 bases identical to TRBD1. The DNA matches TRBJ2-7 better at its end, which makes the J call doubtful. In germline, CDR1 is DFQATT, CDR2 SNEGSKA (reference sequence). CDR3 length equals 17 residues. CDR3 DNA: TGCAGTGCTAGAGCGGACAGGGGGCGTCTGTTCGGTCTCGAGCAGTACTTC. The encoded protein is CSARADRGRLFGLEQYF.

The chain recombines TRBV5-1 with TRBJ2-7, with 7 bases identical to TRBD1. The CDR3 covers 17 residues. The germline V gene encodes CDR1 SGHRS and CDR2 YFSETQ. The ends lost 0 bases at V and 3 bases at J; junction bases unmatched: 12. The CDR3 spells CASSLALKGARGYEQYF. The CDR3 coding sequence is TGCGCCAGCAGCTTGGCGCTTAAGGGGGCGCGTGGCTACGAGCAGTACTTC.

The CDR3 reads CATRGTGELFF. DNA for the CDR3: TGTGCCACTCGGGGGACCGGGGAGCTGTTTTTT. This rearrangement joins TRBV24-1 to TRBJ2-2; perhaps TRBD2 as D (6 bases). The CDR3 sequence is 11 residues long. Looked up from germline, CDR1 is KGHDR and CDR2 is SFDVKD. Trimming stripped 10 bases from V and 5 bases from J, with 7 bases between.

This rearrangement joins TRBV4-2 to TRBJ2-5, with D unclear. The V and J ends lost 0 bases and 0 bases respectively, with 14 bases between them. This CDR3 has 17 residues. CDR1 and CDR2 (germline): LGHNA, YNFKEQ. This CDR3 is CASSQERLRSYQETQYF. The CDR3 coding sequence is TGTGCCAGCAGCCAAGAGCGACTTAGATCTTACCAAGAGACCCAGTACTTC.

This clonotype was counted ten times or more. V is TRBV10-3 and J is TRBJ2-7, with D perhaps TRBD1 (6 bases). CDR3 length: 11 amino acids. CDR1 is ENHRY, CDR2 SYGVKD, per germline. The V end lost 11 bases, the J end lost 2 bases, and 10 bases lay between the germline ends. This chain's CDR3 is CASGQTYEQYF. The CDR3 DNA sequence: TGTGCCTCCGGACAGACCTACGAGCAGTACTTC.

The V gene is TRBV14, the J gene TRBJ2-3; 7 nucleotides agree with TRBD2. Germline loops: CDR1 SGHDN, CDR2 FVKESK. CDR3 length equals 16 residues. J lost 2 bases, V lost 1 base, and 6 bases had no gene match. The CDR3 sequence: CASSQVSGDLTDTQYF. CDR3 DNA: TGTGCCAGCAGCCAAGTGAGCGGGGACCTCACAGATACGCAGTATTTT. The full variable domain, its missing parts supplied by reference TRBV14 and TRBJ2-3, is EAGVTQFPSHSVIEKGQTVTLRCDPISGHDNLYWYRRVMGKEIKFLLHFVKESKQDESGMPNNRFLAERTGGTYSTLKVQPAELEDSGVYFCASSQVSGDLTDTQYFGPGTRLTVL.

There are a few counts of this clonotype. The genes are TRBV6-6 and TRBJ2-3; D ambiguous. The germline V gene has CDR1 MNHNY and CDR2 SVGAGI (reference sequence). Trimming left V 7 bases short and J 6 bases short, with 17 bases between. The CDR3 has 14 residues. CDR3 in DNA: TGTGCCAGCACCCTTAATCCCTCCGGGGATACGCAGTATTTT. It translates to CASTLNPSGDTQYF.

V and J are TRBV7-9 and TRBJ2-1; D unclear. Germline lookup yields CDR1 SEHNR and CDR2 FQNEAQ (reference sequence). This CDR3 region has 13 residues. V was trimmed by 5 bases and J by 6 bases, leaving 11 bases between them. The CDR3 here is CASSPRKSNEQFF. DNA of the CDR3: TGTGCCAGCAGCCCTCGAAAAAGCAATGAGCAGTTCTTC.

This clonotype was observed a few times. This chain links TRBV12-3 or TRBV12-4 with TRBJ1-1; D is perhaps TRBD1 (5 bases). Trimming removed 2 bases from V and 8 bases from J, with 9 bases in between. This CDR3 is 12 amino acids long. CDR3 region: CASSLMGREAFF. CDR3 DNA: TGTGCCAGCAGTTTAATGGGGCGGGAAGCTTTCTTT.

This chain uses TRBV28 with TRBJ2-7; 7 bases map to TRBD1. V lost 3 bases and J lost 4; bases outside the gene matches: 12. Germline V gene sequence: CDR1 MDHEN, CDR2 SYDVKM. There are 16 residues in the CDR3. The CDR3 DNA reads TGTGCCAGCAGTTTCTCCCTGGACAGGCTCGTTTACGAGCAGTACTTC. Protein product: CASSFSLDRLVYEQYF.

In this sample, this clonotype turned up a few times. The V and J genes are TRBV6-2 or TRBV6-3 and TRBJ1-5; TRBD1 aligns across 7 bases. Germline V lookup: CDR1 MNHEY, CDR2 SVGEGT. The J segment lost 3 bases and the V segment lost 5 bases, leaving 7 bases of the junction unmatched. The CDR3 has 15 residues. The CDR3 DNA is TGTGCCAGCAGTCGACAGGGCTTCTCCAATCAGCCCCAGCATTTT. Its protein product is CASSRQGFSNQPQHF.

This clonotype was detected only once. The V call is TRBV9, the J call TRBJ2-2; 7 bases agree with TRBD2. The CDR3 length is 15 residues. Germline lookup yields CDR1 SGDLS and CDR2 YYNGEE. V shed 2 bases and J 7 bases; nucleotides not matched to a gene: 8. CDR3: CASSVVAGVGGELFF. Written as DNA, the CDR3 is TGTGCCAGCAGCGTTGTTGCGGGAGTCGGCGGGGAGCTGTTTTTT.

In this sample, this clonotype turned up a few times. This chain links TRBV20-1 with TRBJ1-1; a possible D gene is TRBD1 (5 bases). The CDR3 contains 15 residues. With 3 bases removed from V and 2 bases from J, the gap between germline ends came to 16 bases. Germline V CDR1 and CDR2: DFQATT, SNEGSKA (reference sequence). This chain's CDR3 is CSARGLSLHNTEAFF. Here the CDR3 DNA reads TGCAGTGCTAGGGGACTTAGCCTCCACAACACTGAAGCTTTCTTT.

This chain uses TRBV20-1 with TRBJ2-7; 7 positions agree with TRBD1. Germline V gene data show CDR1 as DFQATT and CDR2 as SNEGSKA (reference sequence). The CDR3 extends over 13 amino acids. Trimming at V came to 2 bases and at J to 3 bases, leaving 4 bases not matched to a gene. CDR3 residues: CSARKPGGYEQYF. The DNA of the CDR3 is TGCAGTGCTAGAAAACCAGGGGGCTACGAGCAGTACTTC.

This clonotype occurred a few times. This chain uses TRBV20-1 with TRBJ2-7; 8 bases agree with TRBD2. Trimming cost V 6 bases and J 1 base; bases outside gene matches: 5. This CDR3 comprises 13 residues. Germline-derived CDR1 and CDR2 are DFQATT and SNEGSKA (reference sequence). The CDR3 sequence is CSADSGNSYEQYF. In DNA form, the CDR3 reads TGCAGTGCCGATAGCGGGAATTCCTACGAGCAGTACTTC.

This clonotype was seen more than once but under ten times. This sequence joins TRBV6-1 and TRBJ2-1; 14 bases are a match to TRBD2. CDR1 is MNHNS, CDR2 SASEGT, per germline. The ends lost 7 bases at V and 10 bases at J; junction bases unmatched: 12. The CDR3 is made up of 16 amino acids. CDR3 protein: CASTRGLAGDGGEQFF. CDR3 nucleotides: TGTGCCAGCACCAGGGGACTAGCGGGAGACGGCGGGGAGCAGTTCTTC.

This clonotype was seen a handful of times. J is TRBJ2-7 and V is TRBV27; D gene unclear. Trimming pared 0 bases from V and 6 bases from J, leaving 9 bases between. CDR1 MNHEY and CDR2 SMNVEV come from the germline V gene (reference sequence). The length of the CDR3 is 13 residues. CDR3 in amino acids: CASSLSTLAEQYF. The CDR3 DNA sequence: TGTGCCAGCAGTTTATCCACTCTTGCCGAGCAGTACTTC.

V and J are TRBV18 and TRBJ2-6, with D possibly matching TRBD2 (7 bases). The CDR3 totals 15 residues. The germline V gene has CDR1 KGHSH and CDR2 LQKENI. Trimming took 3 bases from V and 3 from J, leaving 9 bases between them. The CDR3 coding sequence is TGTGCCAGCTCACCCGGGGGGCTTGGGGCCAACGTCCTGACTTTC. Its translation: CASSPGGLGANVLTF. The whole variable domain, remainder taken from reference TRBV18 and TRBJ2-6, is NAGVMQNPRHLVRRRGQEARLRCSPMKGHSHVYWYRQLPEEGLKFMVYLQKENIIDESGMPKERFSAEFPKEGPSILRIQQVVRGDSAAYFCASSPGGLGANVLTFGAGSRLTVL.

This clonotype was picked up many times. The rearrangement links TRBV20-1 to TRBJ2-7; D may correspond to TRBD1 or TRBD2 (7 bases each). The germline V gene encodes CDR1 DFQATT and CDR2 SNEGSKA (reference sequence). V lost 6 bases, J lost 0 bases, and 12 bases lay in between. The CDR3 consists of 13 residues. This CDR3 is CSASRGGSYEQYF. CDR3 DNA sequence: TGCAGTGCGTCCAGGGGGGGCTCCTACGAGCAGTACTTC.

This clonotype was counted only a few times. This chain joins TRBV28 and TRBJ2-1; D ambiguous. The CDR3 has 12 residues. CDR1 is MDHEN, CDR2 SYDVKM, per germline. V gave up 2 bases and J gave up 10 bases, with 9 bases separating them. In DNA, the CDR3 is TGTGCCAGCAGTTTAACGTTGCGGGAGCAGTTCTTC. This translates into CASSLTLREQFF.

This clonotype appeared a few times. V usage is TRBV12-3 or TRBV12-4 and J usage is TRBJ2-3; 9 nucleotides align to TRBD1. This CDR3 has 15 residues. V was pared by 4 bases and J by 3 bases, with 5 bases of the junction left unmatched. The DNA for the CDR3 is TGTGCCAGCAGTTCGACGACAGGGGGAACAGATACGCAGTATTTT. Translation: CASSSTTGGTDTQYF.

In nucleotides, the CDR3 is TGCAGCGTTGGAGCCACTGAAGCTTTCTTT. Protein: CSVGATEAFF. The chain employs TRBV29-1 and TRBJ1-1; D unclear. The CDR3 extends over 10 amino acids. V lost 4 bases to trimming and J lost 4 bases, with 4 bases between them. CDR1 is SQVTM and CDR2 is ANQGSEA in the germline V gene.

This rearrangement joins TRBV29-1 to TRBJ1-4, with TRBD1 matching over 10 bases. Germline loops: CDR1 SQVTM, CDR2 ANQGSEA. The V and J ends lost 1 base and 7 bases, in that order; junction bases with no gene match: 0. The CDR3 covers 13 residues. CDR3 coding DNA: TGCAGCGTTGAAGGGACAGGGGGTGAAAAACTGTTTTTT. Translation gives CSVEGTGGEKLFF.

This chain connects TRBV27 to TRBJ2-7, with D uncertain. Germline V gene data show CDR1 as MNHEY and CDR2 as SMNVEV (reference sequence). The V end lost 3 bases, the J end lost 0 bases, and 9 bases lay between the germline ends. The CDR3 sequence is 14 residues long. CDR3 nucleotide sequence: TGTGCCAGCAGTTTGGCTAGTAGCTCCTACGAGCAGTACTTC. It is translated as CASSLASSSYEQYF.